The 6 T cell receptor beta chains below were found in one sample sequenced in a study of regulatory T cells in long-lasting Graves disease. As for time point: newly diagnosed GD, antithyroid drugs for less than 3 months. Following extraction of RNA from PBMCs, that RNA was used to make the TCR library. TCR beta libraries were built with iRepertoire HTBI primers and Arm-PCR of CDR3 regions. TCRdb re-derived calls from the multiplex PCR reads in MiXCR, one entry per CDR3 protein. The sample carries 360,000 or so distinct CDR3 sequences, roughly 17% recorded once. The sample was also linked to a second study, of T cells in Graves' hyperthyroidism and ophthalmopathy.

Source: peripheral blood mononuclear cells (PBMCs), taken at new diagnosis, from a patient treated with antithyroid drugs. These receptors originate from a middle-aged man with Graves disease.

The rearrangement links TRBV2 to TRBJ1-4; D is uncertain. Germline CDR1 reads SNHLY; CDR2 reads FYNNEI. There are 14 residues in the CDR3. Trimming shortened V by 1 base and J by 7 bases, and 10 bases separated the two germline ends. The CDR3 DNA sequence: TGTGCCAGCAGTGAAGGCGAGGCTAGTGAAAAACTGTTTTTT. Translation gives CASSEGEASEKLFF.

This clonotype was observed at least ten times. The chain employs TRBV12-3 or TRBV12-4 and TRBJ2-1, with 10 bases fitting TRBD1. CDR3 length: 17 residues. The V and J ends lost 0 bases and 5 bases, in that order; junction bases with no gene match: 7. CDR3 amino acids: CASSLALSGTGDNEQFF. The CDR3 DNA follows: TGTGCCAGCAGTTTAGCGCTCTCCGGGACAGGGGACAATGAGCAGTTCTTC.

Many counts were recorded for this clonotype. The rearrangement joins TRBV27 to TRBJ2-1; 10 bases line up with TRBD1. The junction had 7 bases not matched to a gene; V was cut back by 6 bases and J by 5 bases. The CDR3 consists of 15 residues. Germline CDR1 is MNHEY and CDR2 is SMNVEV (reference sequence). CDR3 region: CASRQPGQGNNEQFF. The DNA of the CDR3 is TGTGCCAGCAGACAACCGGGACAGGGGAACAATGAGCAGTTCTTC.

This clonotype has ten or more counts. This chain uses TRBV5-1 with TRBJ2-2, with D unresolved. Germline values: CDR1 SGHRS, CDR2 YFSETQ. This CDR3 region has 15 residues. V gave up 2 bases and J gave up 1 base, with 9 bases separating them. The CDR3 DNA follows: TGCGCCAGCAGCTTTATGCGGCAGAACACCGGGGAGCTGTTTTTT. Protein product: CASSFMRQNTGELFF.

The chain joins TRBV5-5 to TRBJ2-5; the match to TRBD1 covers 9 bases. The CDR3 length is 15 residues. Germline V gene data show CDR1 as SGHKS and CDR2 as YYEKEE (reference sequence). Trimming took 4 bases from V and 5 from J; bases not matched to a gene: 9. Written as DNA, the CDR3 is TGTGCCAGCAGCACCAGGACAGGGGAAGGGGAGACCCAGTACTTC. This encodes CASSTRTGEGETQYF. Drawing the rest from reference TRBV5-5 and TRBJ2-5, the complete variable domain is DAGVTQSPTHLIKTRGQQVTLRCSPISGHKSVSWYQQVLGQGPQFIFQYYEKEERGRGNFPDRFSARQFPNYSSELNVNALLLGDSALYLCASSTRTGEGETQYFGPGTRLLVL.

The table lists this clonotype with many counts. V is TRBV18 and J is TRBJ1-5; a possible D gene is TRBD1 (5 bases). The CDR3 extends over 14 amino acids. Trimming removed 4 bases at V and 6 bases at J, with 13 bases between. Germline V CDR1 and CDR2: KGHSH, LQKENI. The CDR3 DNA sequence: TGTGCCAGCTCACTTGAAAGGGGCATTCAGCCCCAGCATTTT. It codes for CASSLERGIQPQHF.